This T cell receptor beta chain was sequenced during a study of T cell responses to AZD1222 COVID-19 vaccine. Trimming cost V 3 bases and J 14 bases, with 20 bases left between them. This CDR3 has 15 amino acids. Germline V gene lookup returns CDR1 ENHRY and CDR2 SYGVKD. Produced via immunoSEQ multiplex PCR; TCRdb's table is partial and in-frame only. The sample lists about 160,000 clones; 91% were seen once. The rearrangement uses TRBV10-3 and TRBJ1-6; a possible D gene is TRBD1 (5 bases). This receptor was taken from an adult in good health. Here the sequenced sample was peripheral blood, taken on day 0 of AZD1222 vaccination. The CDR3 loop reads CAISELWDQLDTLHF. CDR3 sequence (DNA): TGTGCCATCAGTGAATTGTGGGACCAATTAGACACCCTCCACTTT.